This is a list of T cell receptor beta chains from one sample in a study of control samples from healthy donors and cancer patients. Repertoires were generated with immunoSEQ multiplex PCR, while TCRdb's copy carries only in-frame clones and drops some. The table lists 95,000 to 150,000 clones, roughly 87% of them singletons. The specimen was blood. Receptors were obtained from a man younger than 35 in good health. Each CDR3 is given without its conserved first and last residue.

CDR3: ASSLDPQGEQY; length: 11; V: TRBV7-2
CDR3: HRGGKETQY; length: 9; V: TRBV21-1
CDR3: ASSVGGQGNTEAF; length: 13; V: TRBV9
CDR3: ASSLFSRSYNEQF; length: 13; V: TRBV27
CDR3: ASSVTSGITDTQY; length: 13; V: TRBV6-5
CDR3: ASSGWTRDTDTQY; length: 13; V: TRBV5-6
CDR3: ASSPKTTSGTGSYEQY; length: 16; V: TRBV27
CDR3: ASSPYYSAPGEQF; length: 13; V: TRBV21-1
CDR3: ASSELSRGRIPNYGYT; length: 16; V: TRBV6-1
CDR3: ASSLTGFNTEAF; length: 12; V: TRBV5-1
CDR3: ASSLEEGSETQY; length: 12; V: TRBV5-1
CDR3: AILAEAYEQY; length: 10; V: TRBV10-3
CDR3: ASSFGRDQGGAQY; length: 13; V: TRBV11-2
CDR3: ASSLSGLAGSTDTQY; length: 15; V: TRBV13
CDR3: ASSATGGDYGYT; length: 12; V: TRBV19
CDR3: AATSGREQF; length: 9; V: TRBV10-3
CDR3: ASSRQTDTYNEQF; length: 13; V: TRBV9
CDR3: ASNQYGSEKLF; length: 11; V: TRBV2
CDR3: ASSDPGSSYEQY; length: 12; V: TRBV10-1
CDR3: ASSFQQVAKNIQY; length: 13; V: TRBV3-1/TRBV3-2
CDR3: ASSESGRSSTDTQY; length: 14; V: TRBV25-1
CDR3: ASSESGLAQH; length: 10; V: TRBV6-1
CDR3: ASKEGAGANVLT; length: 12; V: TRBV27
CDR3: ASSLAAQETQY; length: 11; V: TRBV5-1
CDR3: ASSGTDALAF; length: 10; V: TRBV6-5
CDR3: ASSTAIDNQPQH; length: 12; V: TRBV19
CDR3: ASSPLGTGKTNEKLF; length: 15; V: TRBV18
CDR3: ASSLVDDQPQH; length: 11; V: TRBV11-1
CDR3: ASSDRTSGRAFTDTQY; length: 16; V: TRBV3-1/TRBV3-2
CDR3: ASSYPLAGGRNEQF; length: 14; V: TRBV6-5
CDR3: ATSDTQGGEQY; length: 11; V: TRBV24-1
CDR3: ASRSTPYSPLH; length: 11; V: TRBV2
CDR3: ASSGSIVRGQRATNEKLF; length: 18; V: TRBV21-1
CDR3: ASSQKQGRTEAF; length: 12; V: TRBV4-3
CDR3: SARTGSQPQH; length: 10; V: TRBV29-1
CDR3: ASSSGPQQL; length: 9; V: TRBV3-1/TRBV3-2
CDR3: ASSVSQGPDSGYT; length: 13; V: TRBV9
CDR3: ASSSATGSSSGNTIY; length: 15; V: TRBV28
CDR3: ASSLDGGENTEAF; length: 13; V: TRBV11-3
CDR3: ASEWGKLAGYNEQF; length: 14; V: TRBV7-6
CDR3: ASSQRGAFNSPLH; length: 13; V: TRBV11-2
CDR3: ASSLNSGASYEQY; length: 13; V: TRBV27
CDR3: ASSQEKALVGGNEQF; length: 15; V: TRBV3-1/TRBV3-2
CDR3: ATSEARGMVNNEQF; length: 14; V: TRBV24-1